This T cell receptor beta chain was captured in a study of blood T cell repertoires in COVID-19. Turning to the study itself: Donors in the United States, Italy and Spain gave samples during acute or convalescent COVID-19.

The length of the CDR3 is 13 residues. The germline gives CDR1 WSHSY, CDR2 SAAADI. V was clipped by 7 bases and J by 2 bases, with 11 bases between them. In the study's own analysis: Amplifying reference gene primers gave estimates of nucleated cell counts. Only in-frame clones appear in the TCRdb table, and some are missing; sequencing was by immunoSEQ multiplex PCR. The V and J calls and clone size come from that table; D and trimming were worked out from the DNA. The sample contains 350,000 to 450,000 clones, approximately 91% of which appear only once. The chain has TRBV10-2 and TRBJ2-5; D remains unclear. This sequence originates from a woman in her forties who had been exposed to COVID-19. The sequencing sample was made of PBMCs or T cells enriched from blood (not recorded which). Written as DNA, the CDR3 is TGCGCCAGCACCTCCCCCGGTCAAGAGACCCAGTACTTC. Protein product: CASTSPGQETQYF.